These 20 T cell receptor beta chains were all obtained from the same sample, sequenced in a study of T cell responses to AZD1222 COVID-19 vaccine. Here immunoSEQ multiplex PCR was the method, and the copy in TCRdb shows in-frame clones only, minus some. This table holds roughly 160,000 clones, 92% found once. The specimen was peripheral blood, collected on day 0 of MenACWY control vaccination. The receptors derive from an adult in good health.

This clone was counted a few times. The J gene is TRBJ2-2, the V gene TRBV18; TRBD2 agrees at 12 bases. V lost 1 base, J lost 8 bases, and 5 bases stayed unmatched. This CDR3 is 16 amino acids long. Per the germline V gene, CDR1 is KGHSH and CDR2 is LQKENI. In DNA form, the CDR3 reads TGTGCCAGCTCACCACGGGGACTAGCGGGTGCAGGGGAGCTGTTTTTT. This codes for CASSPRGLAGAGELFF.

This sequence joins TRBV5-1 and TRBJ1-1; D gene ambiguous. Germline CDR1 is SGHRS and CDR2 is YFSETQ. The CDR3 covers 14 residues. V lost 0 bases, J lost 1 base, and 7 bases lay in between. CDR3 residues: CASSLGGGNTEAFF. CDR3 bases: TGCGCCAGCAGCTTGGGCGGCGGGAACACTGAAGCTTTCTTT.

The chain combines TRBV2 with TRBJ1-2; 11 nucleotides agree with TRBD1. The CDR3 loop spans 13 amino acids. V lost 11 bases to trimming and J lost 5 bases; unmatched junction nucleotides: 7. Germline values: CDR1 SNHLY, CDR2 FYNNEI. The CDR3 sequence: CAGWGTGGYGYTF. The CDR3 bases are TGTGCCGGATGGGGGACAGGGGGTTATGGCTACACCTTC.

The chain employs TRBV7-2 and TRBJ2-6; no firm D call. This CDR3 spans 17 amino acids. V was trimmed by 1 base and J by 0 bases, leaving 10 bases between them. Germline CDR1 reads SGHTA; CDR2 reads FQGNSA. The CDR3 here is CASSLGTRRSGANVLTF. DNA for the CDR3: TGTGCCAGCAGCTTAGGAACCAGGCGCTCTGGGGCCAACGTCCTGACTTTC.

The V call is TRBV27, the J call TRBJ1-4; maybe TRBD1 (5 bases). The CDR3 contains 17 residues. With 5 bases removed from V and 0 bases from J, the gap between germline ends came to 16 bases. In germline, CDR1 is MNHEY, CDR2 SMNVEV (reference sequence). Here the CDR3 reads CASSPTGGRTTNEKLFF. CDR3 nucleotide sequence: TGTGCCAGCAGTCCTACAGGCGGGCGCACAACTAATGAAAAACTGTTTTTT.

The chain is built from TRBV28 and TRBJ2-7, with 11 bases fitting TRBD2. After removal of 5 bases from V and 7 bases from J, the junction contained 13 bases not matched to a gene. Germline V gives CDR1 MDHEN, CDR2 SYDVKM. This CDR3 contains 16 residues. CDR3 region: CASSLLLAGGPEEQYF. In DNA, the CDR3 is TGTGCCAGCAGTCTCCTTTTAGCGGGAGGGCCGGAGGAGCAGTACTTC.

The V gene is TRBV19, the J gene TRBJ2-5; 7 bases line up with TRBD2. Trimming cost V 10 bases and J 0 bases; bases outside gene matches: 11. CDR3 length: 15 residues. CDR1 and CDR2 from the germline V gene are LNHDA and SQIVND (reference sequence). The CDR3, as DNA: TGTGCCACCCCGAGGGCTAGCGGACACCAAGAGACCCAGTACTTC. It specifies CATPRASGHQETQYF.

The CDR3 nucleotides read TGTGCCAGCAGCCAAGTCCCTAGCGTCAACGAGCAGTACTTC. Translated: CASSQVPSVNEQYF. This sequence joins TRBV3-1 (or the pseudogene TRBV3-2) and TRBJ2-7, with a weak D call TRBD2 (6 bases). This CDR3 is built from 14 residues. Germline CDR1 and CDR2: LGHDT and YNNKEL (reference sequence). V was shortened by 1 base and J by 5 bases, with 12 bases between the two germline ends.

This clone has just one count. This rearrangement joins TRBV9 to TRBJ2-3; 8 bases align to TRBD2. Looked up from germline, CDR1 is SGDLS and CDR2 is YYNGEE. This CDR3 is 15 amino acids long. Trimming at V came to 3 bases and at J to 2 bases, leaving 5 bases not matched to a gene. CDR3 DNA sequence: TGTGCCAGCAGCGAAGCGGGAGCTCACACAGATACGCAGTATTTT. Residues: CASSEAGAHTDTQYF. The complete variable domain, with remaining parts taken from reference TRBV9 and TRBJ2-3, reads DSGVTQTPKHLITATGQRVTLRCSPRSGDLSVYWYQQSLDQGLQFLIQYYNGEERAKGNILERFSAQQFPDLHSELNLSSLELGDSALYFCASSEAGAHTDTQYFGPGTRLTVL.

This chain uses TRBV6-5 with TRBJ2-7; D unresolved. The CDR3 contains 13 residues. Germline loops: CDR1 MNHEY, CDR2 SVGAGI. Trimming cost V 6 bases and J 4 bases, with 13 bases left between them. The CDR3 DNA sequence: TGTGCCAGCAGCCGCATAAGTGTGTACGAGCAGTACTTC. It codes for CASSRISVYEQYF.

The genes are TRBV3-1 (or the pseudogene TRBV3-2) and TRBJ1-6, with 9 bases identical to TRBD1. This CDR3 has 14 amino acids. V trimming: 5 bases; J trimming: 7 bases; junction bases outside the gene matches: 3. Looked up from germline, CDR1 is LGHDT and CDR2 is YNNKEL (reference sequence). This CDR3 reads CASSTDRGNSPLHF. The CDR3 nucleotides read TGTGCCAGCAGCACGGACAGGGGAAATTCACCCCTCCACTTT.

The DNA of the CDR3 is TGTGCCAGTAGTATCTTCTGGAACCGGGACAGGGGAGAGTCACCCCTCCACTTT. Amino acids: CASSIFWNRDRGESPLHF. The chain couples TRBV19 to TRBJ1-6; 10 bases align to TRBD1. V gave up 3 bases and J gave up 10 bases; unmatched junction bases: 15. Germline V CDR1 and CDR2: LNHDA, SQIVND (reference sequence). This CDR3 comprises 18 residues.

CDR3 bases: TGCAGTGCTAGATTGATAGATACGCAGTATTTT. Translation gives CSARLIDTQYF. This chain connects TRBV20-1 to TRBJ2-3; D is undetermined. Trimming shortened V by 2 bases and J by 5 bases, and 5 bases separated the two germline ends. The CDR3 sequence is 11 residues long. In germline, CDR1 is DFQATT, CDR2 SNEGSKA (reference sequence).

The chain employs TRBV5-1 and TRBJ1-1; 8 bases fit TRBD1. CDR1 SGHRS and CDR2 YFSETQ come from the germline V gene. There are 15 residues in the CDR3. Losses at the gene ends were 4 bases for V and 1 base for J; bases not matched to a gene: 6. This chain's CDR3 is CASSLRQGANTEAFF. DNA of the CDR3: TGCGCCAGCAGCCTTAGGCAGGGGGCGAACACTGAAGCTTTCTTT.

For the CDR3, the DNA is TGTGCCAGCAGCTTTACGGCGACCCTGAACACTGAAGCTTTCTTT. Translation: CASSFTATLNTEAFF. V usage is TRBV11-1 and J usage is TRBJ1-1; D ambiguous. The CDR3 runs 15 residues. V was pared by 3 bases and J by 0 bases, with 11 bases between. Germline V gives CDR1 SGHAT, CDR2 FQDESV (reference sequence). Together with reference TRBV11-1 and TRBJ1-1, the CDR3 gives the full variable domain: EAEVAQSPRYKITEKSQAVAFWCDPISGHATLYWYRQILGQGPELLVQFQDESVVDDSQLPKDRFSAERLKGVDSTLKIQPAELGDSAMYLCASSFTATLNTEAFFGQGTRLTVV.

The rearrangement links TRBV10-1 to TRBJ2-2; TRBD1 aligns across 8 bases. CDR1 WNHNN and CDR2 SYGVQD come from the germline V gene (reference sequence). V trimming: 3 bases; J trimming: 3 bases; junction bases outside the gene matches: 6. The CDR3 length is 16 residues. The CDR3 DNA reads TGCGCCAGCAGTGACCCGGACAGGGCCCACACCGGGGAGCTGTTTTTT. This codes for CASSDPDRAHTGELFF.

The chain carries TRBV5-6 and TRBJ1-1; possible D gene TRBD1, 6 bases. The CDR3 length is 12 residues. Deletions cut 0 bases from V and 11 bases from J, with 11 bases between. Germline V gene data show CDR1 as SGHDT and CDR2 as YYEEEE. The CDR3 region has the DNA TGTGCCAGCAGCTTGGCCAAGGGGGACGCTTTCTTT. Protein sequence: CASSLAKGDAFF.

The chain employs TRBV29-1 and TRBJ1-3; tentative D call: TRBD1 (6 bases). V lost 0 bases and J lost 0, with 12 bases in between. The CDR3 runs 16 residues. In germline, CDR1 is SQVTM, CDR2 ANQGSEA. CDR3 region: CSVEDRTGTSGNTIYF. The CDR3, as DNA: TGCAGCGTTGAAGATCGAACAGGGACCTCTGGAAACACCATATATTTT.

This chain joins TRBV30 and TRBJ1-1; 9 bases fit TRBD1. Trimming took 3 bases from V and 6 from J; bases not matched to a gene: 2. The CDR3 spans 12 residues. Looked up from germline, CDR1 is GTSNPN and CDR2 is SVGIG (reference sequence). The CDR3 nucleotides are TGTGCCTGGAGCGGGACAGGGCCTGAAGCTTTCTTT. Encoded protein: CAWSGTGPEAFF.

This chain uses TRBV7-6 with TRBJ2-7, with 10 bases aligning to TRBD2. CDR3 length equals 15 residues. V was pared by 3 bases and J by 7 bases, with 9 bases of the junction left unmatched. Germline loops: CDR1 SGHVS, CDR2 FNYEAQ. The CDR3 DNA sequence: TGTGCCAGCAGCTTTCGGACTAGCGGCGAGGGAGAGCAGTACTTC. Translation: CASSFRTSGEGEQYF.